This TCR beta chain is drawn from a study of T cell responses to AZD1222 COVID-19 vaccine. Regarding this clone: Its antigen is not known.

Germline assignment: CDR1 LNHDA and CDR2 SQIVND (reference sequence). Trimming took 5 bases from V and 2 from J, leaving 10 bases between them. This CDR3 contains 14 residues. Doses given second, at about 4 or about 12 weeks, were pooled. Study observations and caveats: Baseline seropositivity characterized only six AZD1222 recipients.

TCRdb's copy holds only in-frame clones and misses some; the assay was immunoSEQ multiplex PCR. Altogether 86,000 or so clones are present, around nine tenths being singletons, with the ten largest covering about 7.1%. The chain carries TRBV19 and TRBJ1-5, with no clear D. This material consisted of peripheral blood, taken 28 days after the second AZD1222 dose. This TCR came from an adult who received the AZD1222 COVID-19 vaccine. CDR3 region: CASSDLRGNQPQHF. The CDR3 DNA is TGTGCCAGTAGTGACCTGCGGGGCAATCAGCCCCAGCATTTT. Supplemented by reference TRBV19 and TRBJ1-5, the full variable domain reads DGGITQSPKYLFRKEGQNVTLSCEQNLNHDAMYWYRQDPGQGLRLIYYSQIVNDFQKGDIAEGYSVSREKKESFPLTVTSAQKNPTAFYLCASSDLRGNQPQHFGDGTRLSIL.